This entry lists 8 T cell receptor beta chains sequenced from one sample in a study of cytomegalovirus exposure and HLA in healthy donors (dated by TCRdb to about 2017). The method behind the library was the immunoSEQ multiplex PCR assay. The multiplex PCR relied on a mix of 60 forward primers for TCR Vbeta segments and 13 reverse primers for TCR Jbeta segments. Drawn from immuneACCESS, this table holds only the in-frame rearrangements with V and J called that TCRdb kept. Clones are partly lost; checked studies trace under half to an unresolved V gene and leave the rest unexplained. The sample data list 150,000 to 180,000 clones, and around 80% of these were observed just once. More than 1.2% of the sample rests with the top ten. The sequencing input was PBMCs. All receptors come from a man aged 18-30 years in good health and CMV-seronegative.

V is TRBV7-8 and J is TRBJ2-2, with D possibly matching TRBD2 (6 bases). V lost 2 bases and J lost 7, with 20 bases in between. CDR3 size: 17 residues. Germline loops: CDR1 SGHVS, CDR2 FQNEAQ. The CDR3 loop reads CASSLLGSGPGVGELFF. Written as DNA, the CDR3 is TGTGCCAGCAGCTTATTGGGATCGGGACCGGGGGTCGGGGAGCTGTTTTTT.

The J gene is TRBJ1-2, the V gene TRBV16; possible D gene TRBD1, 5 bases. Germline V gene sequence: CDR1 KGHSY, CDR2 FQNENV. The V end lost 5 bases, the J end lost 4 bases, and 20 bases lay between the germline ends. CDR3 length: 16 residues. This chain's CDR3 is CASSDEVGGSVYGYTF. CDR3 nucleotides: TGTGCCAGCAGCGACGAGGTCGGGGGTTCAGTCTATGGCTACACCTTC.

The V gene is TRBV2, the J gene TRBJ2-1; 14 bases are a match to TRBD2. This CDR3 region has 21 residues. Germline V gene data show CDR1 as SNHLY and CDR2 as FYNNEI. V was clipped by 2 bases and J by 0 bases; unmatched bases: 12. The CDR3 nucleotides read TGTGCCAGCAGTGAAATTCCGATTGGACTAGCGGGAGGAGGCTCCTACAATGAGCAGTTCTTC. This gives the protein CASSEIPIGLAGGGSYNEQFF.

This sequence joins TRBV19 and TRBJ2-1, with 11 bases that match TRBD1. In germline, CDR1 is LNHDA, CDR2 SQIVND (reference sequence). The CDR3 consists of 14 residues. Germline trimming cut 9 bases from V and 6 bases from J; bases unmatched to any gene: 7. Here the CDR3 reads CASSPGTGGNEQFF. The DNA of the CDR3 is TGTGCCAGCTCCCCCGGGACAGGGGGCAATGAGCAGTTCTTC.

The chain employs TRBV18 and TRBJ2-5; D call uncertain. Between the trimmed V and J ends, which lost 3 bases and 2 bases, there was a span of 7 bases. Germline values: CDR1 KGHSH, CDR2 LQKENI. CDR3 length: 13 amino acids. The CDR3 here is CASSPPMQETQYF. The CDR3 DNA reads TGTGCCAGCTCACCCCCCATGCAAGAGACCCAGTACTTC. The variable domain in full, with the rest retrieved from reference TRBV18 and TRBJ2-5, is NAGVMQNPRHLVRRRGQEARLRCSPMKGHSHVYWYRQLPEEGLKFMVYLQKENIIDESGMPKERFSAEFPKEGPSILRIQQVVRGDSAAYFCASSPPMQETQYFGPGTRLLVL.

The chain has TRBV16 and TRBJ1-2, with D perhaps TRBD1 (6 bases). CDR3 length: 19 amino acids. Trimming took 4 bases from V and 4 from J, leaving 28 bases between them. Germline loops: CDR1 KGHSY, CDR2 FQNENV. As DNA, the CDR3 is TGTGCCAGCAGCCCGGGACAACCGGGACACCACTTACCAGGCTATGGCTACACCTTC. Protein: CASSPGQPGHHLPGYGYTF.

This chain links TRBV7-9 with TRBJ2-7; D is perhaps TRBD2 (5 bases). The germline CDR1 and CDR2 sequences are SEHNR and FQNEAQ (reference sequence). The V end was cut by 5 bases, the J end by 3 bases, with 20 bases between. This CDR3 comprises 16 residues. Written as DNA, the CDR3 is TGTGCCAGCAGCCCGAGGTTCAGCGGCCCCCTCTACGAGCAGTACTTC. Amino acids: CASSPRFSGPLYEQYF.

About this clone itself: The junction departs from the called germline gene at one end, perhaps through a read error. The rearrangement uses TRBV7-9 and TRBJ2-1; TRBD2 matches 9 bases. Germline CDR1 reads SEHNR; CDR2 reads FQNEAQ (reference sequence). The CDR3 has 17 amino acids. CDR3 region: CSSSSFSGRGGINEQFF. Written as DNA, the CDR3 is TGTTCCAGCAGCTCCTTTAGCGGGAGAGGTGGCATCAATGAGCAGTTCTTC.